A selection of T cell receptor beta chains follows, all from one sample in a study of a mutant IDH1 vaccine in newly diagnosed glioma. Only in-frame clones appear in the TCRdb table, and some are missing; sequencing was by immunoSEQ multiplex PCR. Of around 100,000 clones listed, roughly 90% are singletons. Their recognized antigens are unknown. The material was PBMCs, obtained from a glioma patient whose treatment included an IDH1 peptide vaccine. The source of these receptors is a woman aged 45-59 years with glioma. CDR3s include the opening cysteine and the closing phenylalanine or tryptophan. D genes are given only for firm matches. Part of the rows lack a size; the others show once, few, many or a class for expanded clones.

>once|TRBD2|TRBV28|TRBJ2-7
TGTGCCACCCAGCGGGAGCAAAGCTCCTACGAGCAGTACTTC
CATQREQSSYEQYF
>-|-|TRBV7-7|TRBJ1-4
TGTGCTAGCAGTAAGGGGCCTAATGAAAAACTGTTTTTT
CASSKGPNEKLFF
>-|-|TRBV19|TRBJ2-7
TGTGCCAGTAGTATAGGGACCTCCTACGAGCAGTACTTC
CASSIGTSYEQYF
>-|-|TRBV10-1|TRBJ2-3
TGCGCCAGCAGTGAGTCTCACTACACAGATACGCAGTATTTT
CASSESHYTDTQYF
>-|-|TRBV10-1|TRBJ2-2
TGCGCCAGCAGCCGAGGTGGGGAGCTGTTTTTT
CASSRGGELFF
>few|-|TRBV5-6|TRBJ2-7
TGTGCCAGCAGCGCGACCTACGAGCAGTACTTC
CASSATYEQYF
>once|-|TRBV6-5|TRBJ1-2
TGTGCCAGCAGTCCCCAGGGGCCCTATGGCTACACCTTC
CASSPQGPYGYTF
>-|-|TRBV6-5|TRBJ2-1
TGTGCCAGCAGTTACTCTAGCGGTGAGAATGAGCAGTTCTTC
CASSYSSGENEQFF
>-|TRBD2|TRBV5-5|TRBJ2-5
TGTGCCAGCAGCTTGGTACCCGGGATGGCGGGAGTGGGGGAGACCCAGTACTTC
CASSLVPGMAGVGETQYF
>-|TRBD2|TRBV7-8|TRBJ2-1
TGTGCCAGCAGCTTAAGGGCTAGCGGGAGGGGTGAGCAGTTCTTC
CASSLRASGRGEQFF